A single sample is the source of the 19 T cell receptor beta chains below, sequenced in a study of blood T cell repertoires in COVID-19. Measured with immunoSEQ multiplex PCR; TCRdb has only the in-frame clones, and not every one. The data contain about 100,000 clones, around 79% of them singletons. The sample comprised peripheral blood. These receptors all come from a man between 65 and 85 years old with active or convalescent COVID-19.

The rearrangement joins TRBV2 to TRBJ2-5; no reliable D call. The CDR3 is made up of 13 amino acids. The V end was cut by 0 bases, the J end by 2 bases, with 4 bases between. The germline V gene encodes CDR1 SNHLY and CDR2 FYNNEI. In nucleotides, the CDR3 is TGTGCCAGCAGTGAAGCTCGGCAAGAGACCCAGTACTTC. It encodes CASSEARQETQYF.

The sample holds a few counts of this clone. This chain joins TRBV6-5 and TRBJ2-7; 10 bases line up with TRBD2. The CDR3 is made up of 14 amino acids. The germline gives CDR1 MNHEY, CDR2 SVGAGI. The junction had 3 bases not matched to a gene; V was cut back by 7 bases and J by 0 bases. The CDR3 reads CASKASGSSYEQYF. For the CDR3, the DNA is TGTGCCAGCAAGGCTAGCGGGAGCTCCTACGAGCAGTACTTC.

The chain recombines TRBV19 with TRBJ2-1, with 10 bases lining up with TRBD2. V shed 6 bases, J shed 7 bases, and the junction held 6 bases outside the gene matches. Germline CDR1 and CDR2: LNHDA and SQIVND (reference sequence). CDR3 size: 14 residues. The CDR3 loop is CASRLAGVENEQFF. The CDR3, as DNA: TGTGCCAGTAGGCTAGCGGGAGTCGAAAATGAGCAGTTCTTC.

The J gene is TRBJ2-6, the V gene TRBV5-1, with TRBD2 matching over 8 bases. With 3 bases clipped from V and 0 bases from J, the junction kept 5 bases outside the gene matches. Germline V gives CDR1 SGHRS, CDR2 YFSETQ. The CDR3 consists of 17 residues. CDR3: CASSYSGTSSGANVLTF. The CDR3 nucleotides read TGCGCCAGCAGCTACTCCGGGACTAGCTCTGGGGCCAACGTCCTGACTTTC.

The chain has TRBV5-1 and TRBJ2-7; 10 bases fit TRBD1. Germline loops: CDR1 SGHRS, CDR2 YFSETQ. After removal of 3 bases from V and 6 bases from J, the junction contained 9 bases not matched to a gene. There are 15 residues in the CDR3. This chain's CDR3 is CASSSGQGVSVEQYF. In nucleotides, the CDR3 is TGCGCCAGCAGCTCCGGACAGGGGGTATCTGTCGAGCAGTACTTC.

As concerns this clone: In the same sample, other DNA sequences code for this CDR3. This chain connects TRBV7-3 to TRBJ2-1; D is unclear. The germline V gene encodes CDR1 SGHTA and CDR2 FQGTGA. This CDR3 is built from 13 residues. The V gene lost 1 base and the J gene lost 5 bases, with 6 bases spanning the gap. Here the CDR3 DNA reads TGTGCCAGCAGCTTAAACACCAACAATGAGCAGTTCTTC. Its protein product is CASSLNTNNEQFF.

J is TRBJ1-2 and V is TRBV5-6; 8 nucleotides align to TRBD1. V shed 2 bases, J shed 7 bases, and the junction held 10 bases outside the gene matches. CDR1 SGHDT and CDR2 YYEEEE come from the germline V gene. The CDR3 is made up of 15 amino acids. DNA for the CDR3: TGTGCCAGCAGCTTCGTCGGACAGGGAGAGCGTGGCTACACCTTC. Protein: CASSFVGQGERGYTF.

V usage is TRBV9 and J usage is TRBJ2-2, with 8 nucleotides matching TRBD1. The CDR3 contains 16 residues. In germline, CDR1 is SGDLS, CDR2 YYNGEE. The ends lost 3 bases at V and 2 bases at J; junction bases unmatched: 6. CDR3 DNA sequence: TGTGCCAGCAGCGCAGGGGGCGCCCAAAACACCGGGGAGCTGTTTTTT. Protein sequence: CASSAGGAQNTGELFF.

The J gene is TRBJ2-5, the V gene TRBV5-4, with a weak D call TRBD1 (7 bases). The germline V gene has CDR1 SGHNT and CDR2 YYREEE (reference sequence). V dropped 4 bases and J dropped 1 base, with 11 bases sitting between them. The CDR3 runs to 14 residues. This chain's CDR3 is CASSGGTVQETQYF. For the CDR3, the DNA is TGTGCCAGCAGCGGCGGGACAGTCCAAGAGACCCAGTACTTC. The complete variable domain, with remaining parts taken from reference TRBV5-4 and TRBJ2-5, reads ETGVTQSPTHLIKTRGQQVTLRCSSQSGHNTVSWYQQALGQGPQFIFQYYREEENGRGNFPPRFSGLQFPNYSSELNVNALELDDSALYLCASSGGTVQETQYFGPGTRLLVL.

V gene TRBV30 combines with J gene TRBJ1-2; D is possibly TRBD1 (5 bases). Trimming stripped 5 bases from V and 8 bases from J, with 15 bases between. The CDR3 extends over 12 amino acids. The V gene's germline CDR1 is GTSNPN and CDR2 SVGIG (reference sequence). CDR3 nucleotide sequence: TGTGCCTGGGAACAGGCTGGGAACGGCTACACCTTC. Its translation is CAWEQAGNGYTF.

The chain carries TRBV19 and TRBJ2-7; D perhaps matches TRBD1 (6 bases). Germline V CDR1 and CDR2: LNHDA, SQIVND (reference sequence). Trimming stripped 4 bases from V and 5 bases from J, with 12 bases between. The CDR3 spans 13 residues. CDR3 DNA sequence: TGTGCCAGTAGTACAACAGGGATTCACGAGCAGTACTTC. This encodes CASSTTGIHEQYF.

The chain employs TRBV5-1 and TRBJ1-1; no clear D. CDR1 SGHRS and CDR2 YFSETQ come from the germline V gene. Trimming removed 4 bases at V and 0 bases at J, with 13 bases between. The CDR3 has 15 residues. The CDR3 loop is CASSPLAGLNTEAFF. The CDR3 DNA is TGCGCCAGCAGCCCCCTTGCGGGCCTGAACACTGAAGCTTTCTTT.

The genes are TRBV5-6 and TRBJ1-4, with D perhaps matching TRBD1 (6 bases). CDR1 is SGHDT, CDR2 YYEEEE, per germline. V was cut by 0 bases and J by 8 bases, with 17 bases left in between. The CDR3 length is 16 residues. The DNA of the CDR3 is TGTGCCAGCAGCTTGGGCGGACAGCCTAGAGCGGAAAAACTGTTTTTT. This codes for CASSLGGQPRAEKLFF.

The CDR3: CASSPASVIDQPQHF. CDR3 DNA sequence: TGTGCCAGCTCACCAGCCTCGGTGATTGATCAGCCCCAGCATTTT. The V and J genes are TRBV18 and TRBJ1-5; D not certain. The CDR3 totals 15 residues. The germline CDR1 and CDR2 sequences are KGHSH and LQKENI. V was cut by 2 bases and J by 5 bases, with 13 bases left in between.

This clone came up once. The genes are TRBV2 and TRBJ1-6; the match to TRBD1 covers 9 bases. The CDR3 is 14 residues long. The J segment lost 8 bases and the V segment lost 6 bases, leaving 5 bases of the junction unmatched. The germline V gene encodes CDR1 SNHLY and CDR2 FYNNEI. Here the CDR3 DNA reads TGTGCCAGCAGGGGGGACAGGGTCCATTCACCCCTCCACTTT. Translated, it gives CASRGDRVHSPLHF.

The chain carries TRBV4-2 and TRBJ1-1; the match to TRBD1 covers 7 bases. CDR3 size: 16 residues. Germline CDR1 LGHNA, CDR2 YNFKEQ. The V segment lost 3 bases and the J segment 2 bases; nucleotides outside the gene matches: 9. CDR3 region: CASSHPGTVANTEAFF. CDR3 sequence (DNA): TGTGCCAGCAGCCATCCTGGGACAGTCGCTAACACTGAAGCTTTCTTT.

The chain uses TRBV19 and TRBJ1-6; 7 positions match TRBD1. Trimming took 6 bases from V and 0 from J; bases not matched to a gene: 5. The CDR3 length is 16 residues. CDR1 is LNHDA and CDR2 is SQIVND in the germline V gene (reference sequence). The CDR3 loop is CASRGTASSYNSPLHF. DNA for the CDR3: TGTGCCAGTAGGGGGACAGCAAGCTCCTATAATTCACCCCTCCACTTT.

The sample holds many counts of this clone. At the DNA level, this CDR3 is encoded by other sequences in the same sample as well. The chain uses TRBV3-1 (or the pseudogene TRBV3-2) and TRBJ1-6; perhaps TRBD1 as D (5 bases). Trimming shortened V by 6 bases and J by 7 bases, and 22 bases separated the two germline ends. This CDR3 spans 17 amino acids. Germline V gives CDR1 LGHDT, CDR2 YNNKEL (reference sequence). CDR3 region: CASSSDSAALPNSPLHF. DNA of the CDR3: TGTGCCAGCAGTTCAGACAGTGCTGCTTTGCCAAATTCACCCCTCCACTTT.

This clone has just one count. This rearrangement joins TRBV5-5 to TRBJ1-6, with 9 bases that match TRBD1. CDR3 size: 15 residues. Germline CDR1 reads SGHKS; CDR2 reads YYEKEE (reference sequence). V trimming: 0 bases; J trimming: 10 bases; junction bases outside the gene matches: 5. In DNA form, the CDR3 reads TGTGCCAGCAGCTTGGCCGGGACAGGGCAATCACCCCTCCACTTT. Protein product: CASSLAGTGQSPLHF.